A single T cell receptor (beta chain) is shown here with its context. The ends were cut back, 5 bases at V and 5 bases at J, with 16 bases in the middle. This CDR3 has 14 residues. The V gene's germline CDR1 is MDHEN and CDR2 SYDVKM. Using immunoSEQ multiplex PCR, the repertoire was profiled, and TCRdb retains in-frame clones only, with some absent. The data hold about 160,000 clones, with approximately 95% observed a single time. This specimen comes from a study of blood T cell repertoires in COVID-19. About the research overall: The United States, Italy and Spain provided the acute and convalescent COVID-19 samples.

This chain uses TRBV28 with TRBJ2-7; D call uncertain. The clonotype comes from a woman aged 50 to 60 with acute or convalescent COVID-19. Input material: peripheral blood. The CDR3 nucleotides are TGTGCCAGCAGTAGGCGCGGAGAGAAGGACGAGCAGTACTTC. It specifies CASSRRGEKDEQYF.